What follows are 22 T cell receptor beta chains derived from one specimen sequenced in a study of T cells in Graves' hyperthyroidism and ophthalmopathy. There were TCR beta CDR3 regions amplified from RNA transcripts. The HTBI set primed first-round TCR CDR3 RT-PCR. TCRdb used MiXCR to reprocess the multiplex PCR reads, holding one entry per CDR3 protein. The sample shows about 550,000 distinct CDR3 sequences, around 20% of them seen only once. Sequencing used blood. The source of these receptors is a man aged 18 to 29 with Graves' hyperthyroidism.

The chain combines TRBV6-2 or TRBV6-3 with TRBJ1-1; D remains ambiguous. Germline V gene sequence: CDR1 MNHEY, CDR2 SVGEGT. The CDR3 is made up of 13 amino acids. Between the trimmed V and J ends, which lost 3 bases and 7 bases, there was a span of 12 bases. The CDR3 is CASSYRGIGEAFF. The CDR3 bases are TGTGCCAGCAGTTATCGAGGGATCGGTGAAGCTTTCTTT.

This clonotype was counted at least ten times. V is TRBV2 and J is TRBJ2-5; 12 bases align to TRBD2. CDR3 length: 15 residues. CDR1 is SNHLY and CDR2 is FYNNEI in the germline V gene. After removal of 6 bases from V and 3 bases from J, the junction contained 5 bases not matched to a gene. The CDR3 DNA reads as TGTGCCAGCAGGCCGGGACTAGCGGGTGAAGAGACCCAGTACTTC. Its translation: CASRPGLAGEETQYF.

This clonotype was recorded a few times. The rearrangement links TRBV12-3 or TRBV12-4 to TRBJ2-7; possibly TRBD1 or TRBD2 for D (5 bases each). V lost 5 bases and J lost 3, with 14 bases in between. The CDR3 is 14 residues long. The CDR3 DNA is TGTGCCAGCAGTGCCGGGACCGTAGTCTACGAGCAGTACTTC. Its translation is CASSAGTVVYEQYF.

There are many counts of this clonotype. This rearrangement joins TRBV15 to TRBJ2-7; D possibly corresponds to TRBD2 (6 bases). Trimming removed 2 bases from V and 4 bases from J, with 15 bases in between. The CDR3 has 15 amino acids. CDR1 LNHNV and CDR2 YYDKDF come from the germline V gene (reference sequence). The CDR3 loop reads CATSRSRGIWYEQYF. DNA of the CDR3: TGTGCCACCAGCAGATCCCGGGGGATATGGTACGAGCAGTACTTC.

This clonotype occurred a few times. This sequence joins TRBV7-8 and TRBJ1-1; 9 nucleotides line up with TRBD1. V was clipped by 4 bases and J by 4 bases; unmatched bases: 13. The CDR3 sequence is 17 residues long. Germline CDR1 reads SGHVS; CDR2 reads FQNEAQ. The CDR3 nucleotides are TGTGCCAGCAGCTCTCGTCCCGGGACAGGGTTGAGCACTGAAGCTTTCTTT. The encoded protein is CASSSRPGTGLSTEAFF.

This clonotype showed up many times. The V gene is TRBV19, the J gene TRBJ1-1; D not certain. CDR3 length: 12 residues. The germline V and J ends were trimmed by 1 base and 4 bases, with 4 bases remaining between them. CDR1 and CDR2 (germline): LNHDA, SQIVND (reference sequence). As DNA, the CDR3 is TGTGCCAGTAGTATAGGGGTCACTGAAGCTTTCTTT. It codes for CASSIGVTEAFF.

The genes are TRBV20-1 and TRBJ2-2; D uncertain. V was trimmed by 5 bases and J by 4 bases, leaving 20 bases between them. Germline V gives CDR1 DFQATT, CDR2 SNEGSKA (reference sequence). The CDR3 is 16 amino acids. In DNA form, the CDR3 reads TGCAGTGCTGCCCCACCTCTCGGAGTGAGCACCGGGGAGCTGTTTTTT. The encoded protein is CSAAPPLGVSTGELFF.

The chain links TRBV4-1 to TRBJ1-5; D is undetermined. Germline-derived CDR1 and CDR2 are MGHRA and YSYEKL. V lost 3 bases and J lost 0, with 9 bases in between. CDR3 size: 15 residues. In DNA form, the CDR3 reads TGCGCCAGCAGCCACCTTCTCGGTAGCAATCAGCCCCAGCATTTT. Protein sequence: CASSHLLGSNQPQHF.

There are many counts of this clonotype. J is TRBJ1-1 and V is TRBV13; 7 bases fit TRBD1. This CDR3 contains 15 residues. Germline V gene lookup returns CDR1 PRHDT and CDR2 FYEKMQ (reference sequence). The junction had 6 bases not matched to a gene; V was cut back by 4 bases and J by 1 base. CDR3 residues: CASSSRDSGNTEAFF. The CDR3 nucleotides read TGTGCCAGCAGCTCCCGGGACAGTGGGAACACTGAAGCTTTCTTT. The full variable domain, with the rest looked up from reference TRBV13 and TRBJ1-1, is AAGVIQSPRHLIKEKRETATLKCYPIPRHDTVYWYQQGPGQDPQFLISFYEKMQSDKGSIPDRFSAQQFSDYHSELNMSSLELGDSALYFCASSSRDSGNTEAFFGQGTRLTVV.

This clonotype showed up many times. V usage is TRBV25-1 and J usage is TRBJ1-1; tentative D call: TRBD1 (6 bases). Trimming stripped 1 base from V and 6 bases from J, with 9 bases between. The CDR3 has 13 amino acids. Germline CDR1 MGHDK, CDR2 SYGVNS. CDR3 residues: CASSESGVPEAFF. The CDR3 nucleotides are TGTGCCAGCAGTGAATCAGGGGTCCCTGAAGCTTTCTTT. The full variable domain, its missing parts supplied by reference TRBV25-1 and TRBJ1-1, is EADIYQTPRYLVIGTGKKITLECSQTMGHDKMYWYQQDPGMELHLIHYSYGVNSTEKGDLSSESTVSRIRTEHFPLTLESARPSHTSQYLCASSESGVPEAFFGQGTRLTVV.

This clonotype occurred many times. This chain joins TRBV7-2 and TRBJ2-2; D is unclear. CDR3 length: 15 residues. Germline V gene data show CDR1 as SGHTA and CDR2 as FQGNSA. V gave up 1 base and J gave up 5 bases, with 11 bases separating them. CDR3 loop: CASSLGLGQTGELFF. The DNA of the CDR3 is TGTGCCAGCAGCTTAGGGCTAGGTCAAACCGGGGAGCTGTTTTTT.

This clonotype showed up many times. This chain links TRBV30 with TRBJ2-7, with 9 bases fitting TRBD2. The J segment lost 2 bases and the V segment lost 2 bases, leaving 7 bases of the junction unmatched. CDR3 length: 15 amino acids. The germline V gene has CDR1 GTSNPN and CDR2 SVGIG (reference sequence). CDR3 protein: CAWSIGTSSPYEQYF. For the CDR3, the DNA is TGTGCCTGGAGTATTGGGACTAGCAGTCCCTACGAGCAGTACTTC. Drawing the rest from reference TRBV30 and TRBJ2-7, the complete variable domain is SQTIHQWPATLVQPVGSPLSLECTVEGTSNPNLYWYRQAAGRGLQLLFYSVGIGQISSEVPQNLSASRPQDRQFILSSKKLLLSDSGFYLCAWSIGTSSPYEQYFGPGTRLTVT.

The DNA for the CDR3 is TGTGCCAGCAGTGCTCCAGGGACGGTTGAAGCTTTCTTT. Its translation: CASSAPGTVEAFF. The chain uses TRBV6-1 and TRBJ1-1; weak D call: TRBD1 (5 bases). The CDR3 sequence is 13 residues long. CDR1 MNHNS and CDR2 SASEGT come from the germline V gene. V lost 4 bases, J lost 7 bases, and 13 bases lay in between.

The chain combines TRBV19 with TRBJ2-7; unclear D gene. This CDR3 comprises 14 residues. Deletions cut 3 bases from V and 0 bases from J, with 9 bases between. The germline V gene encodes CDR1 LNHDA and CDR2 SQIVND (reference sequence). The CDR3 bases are TGTGCCAGTAGTATCGAAAAGGGCTCCTACGAGCAGTACTTC. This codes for CASSIEKGSYEQYF.

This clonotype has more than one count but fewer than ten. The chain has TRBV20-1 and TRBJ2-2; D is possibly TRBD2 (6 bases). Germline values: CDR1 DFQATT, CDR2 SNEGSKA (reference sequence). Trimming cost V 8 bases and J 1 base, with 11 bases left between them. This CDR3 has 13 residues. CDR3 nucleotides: TGCAGTTCGGACGGGGGGAACACCGGGGAGCTGTTTTTT. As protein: CSSDGGNTGELFF.

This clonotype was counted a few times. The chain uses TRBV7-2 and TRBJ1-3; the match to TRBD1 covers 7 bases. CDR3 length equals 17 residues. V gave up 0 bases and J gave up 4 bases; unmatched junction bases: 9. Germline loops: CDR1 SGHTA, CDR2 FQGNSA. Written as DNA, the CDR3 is TGTGCCAGCAGCTTAGCTCCTTCGACAGGGCCCGGAAACACCATATATTTT. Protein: CASSLAPSTGPGNTIYF.

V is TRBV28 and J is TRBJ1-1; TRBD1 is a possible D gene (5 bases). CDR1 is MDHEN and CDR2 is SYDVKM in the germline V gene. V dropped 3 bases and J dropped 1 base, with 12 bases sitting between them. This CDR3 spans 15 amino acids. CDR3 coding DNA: TGTGCCAGCAGTTTTTCAGACAGCGAGAACACTGAAGCTTTCTTT. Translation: CASSFSDSENTEAFF.

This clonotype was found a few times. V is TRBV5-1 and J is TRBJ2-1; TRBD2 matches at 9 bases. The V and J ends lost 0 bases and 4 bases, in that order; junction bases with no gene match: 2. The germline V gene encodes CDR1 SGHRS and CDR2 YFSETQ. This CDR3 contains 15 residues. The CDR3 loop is CASSLGGGAYNEQFF. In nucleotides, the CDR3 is TGCGCCAGCAGCTTGGGCGGGGGGGCTTACAATGAGCAGTTCTTC.

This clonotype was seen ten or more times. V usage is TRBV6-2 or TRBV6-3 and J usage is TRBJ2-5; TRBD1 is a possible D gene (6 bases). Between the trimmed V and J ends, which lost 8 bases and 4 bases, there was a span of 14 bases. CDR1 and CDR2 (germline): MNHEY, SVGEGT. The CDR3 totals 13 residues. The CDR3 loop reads CASALGGTETQYF. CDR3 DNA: TGTGCCAGCGCCTTAGGGGGAACAGAGACCCAGTACTTC.

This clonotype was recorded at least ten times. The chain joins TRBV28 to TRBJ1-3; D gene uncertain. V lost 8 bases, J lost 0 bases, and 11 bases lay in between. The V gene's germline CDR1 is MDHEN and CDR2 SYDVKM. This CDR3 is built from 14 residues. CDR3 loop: CASHAGFSGNTIYF. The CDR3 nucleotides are TGTGCCAGCCATGCGGGCTTCTCTGGAAACACCATATATTTT. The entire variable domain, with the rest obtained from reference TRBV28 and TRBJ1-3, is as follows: DVKVTQSSRYLVKRTGEKVFLECVQDMDHENMFWYRQDPGLGLRLIYFSYDVKMKEKGDIPEGYSVSREKKERFSLILESASTNQTSMYLCASHAGFSGNTIYFGEGSWLTVV.

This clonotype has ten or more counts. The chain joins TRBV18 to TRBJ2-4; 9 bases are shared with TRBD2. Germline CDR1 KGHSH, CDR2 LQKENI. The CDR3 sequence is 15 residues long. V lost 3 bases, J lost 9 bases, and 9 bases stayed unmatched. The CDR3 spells CASSPQPGLARIQYF. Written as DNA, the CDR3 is TGTGCCAGCTCACCCCAACCGGGACTAGCCCGCATTCAGTACTTC.

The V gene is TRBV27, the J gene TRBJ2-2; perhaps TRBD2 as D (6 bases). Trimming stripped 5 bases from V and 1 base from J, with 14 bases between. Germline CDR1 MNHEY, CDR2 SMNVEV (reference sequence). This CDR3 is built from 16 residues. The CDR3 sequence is CASSPHGGVNTGELFF. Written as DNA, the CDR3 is TGTGCCAGCAGTCCCCACGGGGGTGTGAACACCGGGGAGCTGTTTTTT.